This T cell receptor (beta chain) was captured in a study of cytomegalovirus exposure and HLA in healthy donors. Broader study findings: Specificity for CMV antigens was confirmed in vitro for a few of the CMV-associated chains. Some TCR beta chains (164 of them) were listed as cytomegalovirus-associated. Most sequenced TCRs were rare (though some public TCRs occurred in many donors).

The donors were part of the validation cohort of 120 subjects. That cohort was separate from the first cohort, which comprised some 670 subjects. The CDR3 runs 16 residues. Germline lookup yields CDR1 MDHEN and CDR2 SYDVKM. The V and J ends lost 5 bases and 7 bases, in that order; junction bases with no gene match: 9. TCRdb keeps only in-frame clones here, not all; method: immunoSEQ multiplex PCR. The sample contains around 190,000 clones, around 84% of which appear only once. To note about this clone: Its matching antigen is unknown.

This rearrangement joins TRBV28 to TRBJ1-3, with 12 bases lining up with TRBD1. This TCR was recovered from a man aged 18 to 29 in good health and CMV-seropositive. Input material: PBMCs. CDR3 DNA sequence: TGTGCCAGCAGTCCCCGGGGACAGGGGGCTCGGAACACCATATATTTT. Translated, it gives CASSPRGQGARNTIYF. The full variable domain, completed using reference TRBV28 and TRBJ1-3, is DVKVTQSSRYLVKRTGEKVFLECVQDMDHENMFWYRQDPGLGLRLIYFSYDVKMKEKGDIPEGYSVSREKKERFSLILESASTNQTSMYLCASSPRGQGARNTIYFGEGSWLTVV.